This TCR beta chain derives from a study of T cell responses to AZD1222 COVID-19 vaccine. Notes on the study in general: Repertoire sampling occurred only after the peak T cell response. Spike-specific TCR breadth and depth went up after people got two AZD1222 doses.

Clones were read by immunoSEQ multiplex PCR, and TCRdb kept only the in-frame ones, dropping some. The sample lists 150,000 or so clones, 93% seen once, with more than 8.5% in the top ten. In the case of this clone: The antigen is undetermined.

The material was peripheral blood, obtained on day 0 of AZD1222 vaccination. The origin of this receptor is an adult in good health.

The CDR3 loop reads CASSRPTAGELFF. CDR3 DNA sequence: TGTGCCAGCAGTCGCCCCACAGCTGGGGAGCTGTTTTTT. This chain joins TRBV27 and TRBJ2-2; no reliable D call. Per germline, CDR1 MNHEY and CDR2 SMNVEV (reference sequence). This CDR3 is built from 13 residues. The V and J ends lost 5 bases and 8 bases respectively, with 12 bases between them.